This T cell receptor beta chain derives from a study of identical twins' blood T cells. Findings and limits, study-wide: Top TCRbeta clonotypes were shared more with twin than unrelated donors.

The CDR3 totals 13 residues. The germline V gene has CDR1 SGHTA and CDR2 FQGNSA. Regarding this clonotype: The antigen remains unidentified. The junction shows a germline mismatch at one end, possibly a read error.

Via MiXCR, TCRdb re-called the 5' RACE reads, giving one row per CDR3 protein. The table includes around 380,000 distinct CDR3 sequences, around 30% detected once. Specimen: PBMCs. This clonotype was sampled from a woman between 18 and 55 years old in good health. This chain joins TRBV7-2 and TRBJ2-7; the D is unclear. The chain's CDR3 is CACSLDFAYEQYF. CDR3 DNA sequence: TGTGCCTGCAGCTTAGACTTCGCCTACGAGCAGTACTTC.